This TCR beta chain was identified during a study of CD8+CD57+ T cells in acquired aplastic anemia. Overall study: DNA recovered from sorted CD4+ and CD8+ cells had a mean of approximately 3.4 ug.

Genomic DNA, serving as template, underwent TCR beta VDJ and CDR3 profiling. TCRdb reprocessed the reads via MiXCR and lists one record per CDR3 protein. The top ten hold 0.85% to 1.3% of the sample, which has under 200,000 distinct CDR3 sequences, approximately 40% seen once. Concerning this clonotype: Likely a read error: the CDR3 ends without its conserved phenylalanine or tryptophan.

Germline CDR1 and CDR2: MGHDK and SYGVNS. The CDR3 has 12 amino acids. Trimming stripped 7 bases from V and 7 bases from J, with 8 bases between. This chain connects TRBV25-1 to TRBJ1-6; unclear D gene. Sequencing used sorted CD4+, CD8+, or CD8+CD57+ T cells (not recorded which) from PBMCs. This TCR was sampled from a human donor in good health. The CDR3 region has the DNA TGTGCCAGCATGACACGGAATTCACCCCTCCACTCT. This codes for CASMTRNSPLHS.